The TCR beta chain under discussion was sequenced for a study of CD8+CD57+ T cells in acquired aplastic anemia. CDR3 length: 13 amino acids. V lost 3 bases to trimming and J lost 4 bases; unmatched junction nucleotides: 1. Profiles of TCR beta VDJ and CDR3 were generated from a genomic DNA template. Via MiXCR, TCRdb re-called the reads, giving one row per CDR3 protein. The table lists roughly 160,000 distinct CDR3 sequences, about 70% of them singletons. Sequenced patients had shown CD8+CD57+ cell expansion by flow cytometry. On this clonotype: Its antigen remains unidentified.

Study outcomes and limitations: In CD8+ cells, Simpson's diversity showed no significant difference between patients and controls. Twenty-nine sequences, all CD8+ CDR3, were shared between patients and controls.

Sequences were obtained from sorted CD4+, CD8+, or CD8+CD57+ T cells (not recorded which) from PBMCs. The sequence was collected from a human donor with aplastic anemia. The rearrangement uses TRBV12-3 or TRBV12-4 and TRBJ2-5; 8 bases are shared with TRBD1. CDR3 DNA sequence: TGTGCCAGCAGTTTCACAGGGGGAGAGACCCAGTACTTC. Translated, it gives CASSFTGGETQYF.